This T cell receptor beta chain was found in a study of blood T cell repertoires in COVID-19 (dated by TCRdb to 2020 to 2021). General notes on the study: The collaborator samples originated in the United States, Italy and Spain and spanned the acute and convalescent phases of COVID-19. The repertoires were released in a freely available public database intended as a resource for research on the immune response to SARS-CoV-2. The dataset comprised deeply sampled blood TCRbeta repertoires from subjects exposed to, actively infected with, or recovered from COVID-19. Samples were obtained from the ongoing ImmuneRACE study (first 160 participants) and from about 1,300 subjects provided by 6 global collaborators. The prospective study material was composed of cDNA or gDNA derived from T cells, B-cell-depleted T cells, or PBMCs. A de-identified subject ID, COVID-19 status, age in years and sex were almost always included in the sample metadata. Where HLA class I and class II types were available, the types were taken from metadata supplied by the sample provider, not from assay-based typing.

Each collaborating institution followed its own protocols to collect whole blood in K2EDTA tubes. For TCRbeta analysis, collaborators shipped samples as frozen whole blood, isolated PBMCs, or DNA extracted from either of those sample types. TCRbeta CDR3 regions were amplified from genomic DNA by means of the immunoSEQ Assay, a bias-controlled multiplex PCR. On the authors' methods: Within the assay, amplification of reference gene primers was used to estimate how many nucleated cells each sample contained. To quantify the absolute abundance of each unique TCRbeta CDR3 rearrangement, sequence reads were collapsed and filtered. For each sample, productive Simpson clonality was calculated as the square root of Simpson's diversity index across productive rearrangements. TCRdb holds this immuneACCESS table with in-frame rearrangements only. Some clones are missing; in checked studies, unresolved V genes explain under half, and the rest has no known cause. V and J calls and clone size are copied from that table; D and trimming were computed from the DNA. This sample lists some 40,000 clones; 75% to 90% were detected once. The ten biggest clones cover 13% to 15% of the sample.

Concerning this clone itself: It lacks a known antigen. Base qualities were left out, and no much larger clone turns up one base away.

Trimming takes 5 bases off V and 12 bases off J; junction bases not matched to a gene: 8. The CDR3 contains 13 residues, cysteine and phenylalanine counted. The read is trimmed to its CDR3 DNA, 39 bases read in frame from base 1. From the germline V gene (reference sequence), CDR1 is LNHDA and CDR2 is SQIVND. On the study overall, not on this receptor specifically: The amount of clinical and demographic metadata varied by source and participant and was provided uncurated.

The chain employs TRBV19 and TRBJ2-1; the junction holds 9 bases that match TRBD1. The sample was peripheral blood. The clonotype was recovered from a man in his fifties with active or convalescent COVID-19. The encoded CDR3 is CASSSGQGGRQFF. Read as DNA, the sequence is TGTGCCAGTAGTTCGGGACAGGGCGGGCGGCAGTTCTTC.